This T cell receptor (beta chain) was sequenced during a study of blood T cell repertoires in COVID-19. Across the whole study: PBMCs, B-cell-depleted T cells, or T cells provided the cDNA or gDNA that made up the material.

CDR3 size: 15 residues. Germline V CDR1 and CDR2: SSHAT, FNYEAQ (reference sequence). Measured with immunoSEQ multiplex PCR; TCRdb has only the in-frame clones, and not every one. Of fewer than 350,000 clones listed, about 86% are singletons. With regard to this clone: At one of its ends the junction is not consistent with the germline gene, which may arise from a read error.

The receptor was isolated from a woman between 55 and 75 years old with active or convalescent COVID-19. J is TRBJ2-5 and V is TRBV7-7; the match to TRBD2 covers 9 bases. The source material was peripheral blood. In nucleotides, the CDR3 is TGTGCTAGCAGCTTACAGCGGGGGGTACAAGAGACCCAGTACTTC. Its translation is CASSLQRGVQETQYF.